This T cell receptor beta chain was sequenced in a study of shared clonotypes between healthy human individuals. A word on this clone: Its target is not known.

Only in-frame clones appear in the TCRdb table, and some are missing; sequencing was by immunoSEQ multiplex PCR. The sample includes hundreds of thousands of clones, less than 75% of them seen just once. CDR1 is GTSNPN and CDR2 is SVGIG in the germline V gene (reference sequence). CDR3 size: 13 residues. Trimming cost V 5 bases and J 4 bases; bases outside gene matches: 6. Study findings and constraints: Several donors showed sharing of approximately 5% of naive CD4 clonotypes. An anticipated effect of sequencing depth on clonotype sharing among donors was recognized.

V usage is TRBV30 and J usage is TRBJ2-5; TRBD2 matches at 8 bases. The sequence was collected from a man younger than 45 in good health. Source material: memory CD4+ T cells sorted from blood. As to subset: CD45RA-negative fraction. The DNA for the CDR3 is TGTGCCTGGTCAACTAGCGGTTTAGAGACCCAGTACTTC. It translates to CAWSTSGLETQYF. Full variable domain (missing parts from reference TRBV30 and TRBJ2-5): SQTIHQWPATLVQPVGSPLSLECTVEGTSNPNLYWYRQAAGRGLQLLFYSVGIGQISSEVPQNLSASRPQDRQFILSSKKLLLSDSGFYLCAWSTSGLETQYFGPGTRLLVL.